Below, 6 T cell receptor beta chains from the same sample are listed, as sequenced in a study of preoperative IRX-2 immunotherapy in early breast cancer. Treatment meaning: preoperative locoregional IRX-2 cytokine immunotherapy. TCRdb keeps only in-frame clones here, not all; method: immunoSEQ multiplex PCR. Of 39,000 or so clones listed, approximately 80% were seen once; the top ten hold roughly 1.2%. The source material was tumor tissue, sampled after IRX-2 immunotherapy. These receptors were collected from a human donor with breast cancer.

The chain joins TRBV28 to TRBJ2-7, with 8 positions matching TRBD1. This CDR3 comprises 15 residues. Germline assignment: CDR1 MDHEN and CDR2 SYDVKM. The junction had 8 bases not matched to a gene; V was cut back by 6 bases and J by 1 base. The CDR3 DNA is TGTGCCAGCAGACGAGACAGGGGAACTTCCTACGAGCAGTACTTC. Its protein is CASRRDRGTSYEQYF. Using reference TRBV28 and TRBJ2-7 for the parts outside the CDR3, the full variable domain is DVKVTQSSRYLVKRTGEKVFLECVQDMDHENMFWYRQDPGLGLRLIYFSYDVKMKEKGDIPEGYSVSREKKERFSLILESASTNQTSMYLCASRRDRGTSYEQYFGPGTRLTVT.

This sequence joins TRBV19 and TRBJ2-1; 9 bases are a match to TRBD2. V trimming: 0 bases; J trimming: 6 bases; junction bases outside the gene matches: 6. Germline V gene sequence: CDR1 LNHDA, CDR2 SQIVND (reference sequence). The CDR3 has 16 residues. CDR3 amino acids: CASSIDGTSPSNEQFF. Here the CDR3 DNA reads TGTGCCAGTAGTATAGATGGGACTAGCCCGAGCAATGAGCAGTTCTTC.

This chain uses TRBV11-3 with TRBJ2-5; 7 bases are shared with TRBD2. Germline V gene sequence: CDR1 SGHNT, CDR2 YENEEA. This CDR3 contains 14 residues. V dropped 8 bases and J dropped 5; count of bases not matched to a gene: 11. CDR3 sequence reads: CASDGGGTKETQYF. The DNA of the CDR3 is TGTGCCAGCGACGGGGGAGGGACTAAGGAGACCCAGTACTTC.

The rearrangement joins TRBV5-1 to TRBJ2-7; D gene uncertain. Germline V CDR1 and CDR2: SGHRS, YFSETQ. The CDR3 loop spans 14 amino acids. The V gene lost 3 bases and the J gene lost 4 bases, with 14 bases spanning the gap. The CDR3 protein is CASSSKTYPYEQYF. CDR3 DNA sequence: TGCGCCAGCAGCTCCAAGACTTACCCGTACGAGCAGTACTTC.

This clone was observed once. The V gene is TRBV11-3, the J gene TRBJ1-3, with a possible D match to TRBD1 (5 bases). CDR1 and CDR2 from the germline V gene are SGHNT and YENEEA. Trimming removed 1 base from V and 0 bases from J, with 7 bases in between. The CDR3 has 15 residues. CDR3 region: CASSLGDLSGNTIYF. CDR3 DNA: TGTGCCAGCAGCTTAGGGGACCTCTCTGGAAACACCATATATTTT. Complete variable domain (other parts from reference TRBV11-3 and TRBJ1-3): EAGVVQSPRYKIIEKKQPVAFWCNPISGHNTLYWYLQNLGQGPELLIRYENEEAVDDSQLPKDRFSAERLKGVDSTLKIQPAELGDSAVYLCASSLGDLSGNTIYFGEGSWLTVV.

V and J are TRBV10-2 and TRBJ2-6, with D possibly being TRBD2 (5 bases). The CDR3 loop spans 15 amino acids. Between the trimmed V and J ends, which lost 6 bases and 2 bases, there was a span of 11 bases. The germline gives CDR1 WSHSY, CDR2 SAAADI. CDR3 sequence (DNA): TGCGCCAGCAGGGAGGTTAGCACTGGGGCCAACGTCCTGACTTTC. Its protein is CASREVSTGANVLTF.